One and the same sample provided the 8 T cell receptor beta chains below, sequenced in a study of blood T cells in healthy people across ages. It was with a sample-barcoded 5' primer and a J-beta primer mix that a second PCR of about 6 to 12 cycles was run. TCRdb used MiXCR to reprocess the 5' RACE reads, holding one entry per CDR3 protein. This sample carries some 760,000 distinct CDR3 sequences, around 25% of them seen once, and the ten largest clones take more than 8.5%. These data were also reused for a study on T cells of mothers and their children.

Sequencing was performed on blood. The receptors derive from a boy younger than 18 in good health.

This clonotype has only a few counts. The chain joins TRBV12-3 or TRBV12-4 to TRBJ2-1, with D perhaps given as TRBD1 or TRBD2 (5 bases each). The CDR3 totals 17 residues. The V end lost 3 bases, the J end lost 5 bases, and 20 bases lay between the germline ends. The CDR3 spells CASSFPGGGFTDNEQFF. DNA for the CDR3: TGTGCCAGCAGTTTTCCGGGTGGGGGTTTTACCGACAATGAGCAGTTCTTC.

The chain has TRBV7-6 and TRBJ2-2, with 10 positions matching TRBD2. The ends lost 7 bases at V and 2 bases at J; junction bases unmatched: 10. Per the germline V gene, CDR1 is SGHVS and CDR2 is FNYEAQ. The CDR3 is made up of 17 amino acids. CDR3 sequence: CASMAVRTSGNTGELFF. The CDR3 bases are TGTGCCAGCATGGCCGTACGGACTAGCGGAAACACCGGGGAGCTGTTTTTT.

This clonotype was counted between two and nine times. The chain employs TRBV3-1 and TRBJ2-1, with D hard to call. The CDR3 spans 14 residues. Germline CDR1 reads LGHDT; CDR2 reads YNNKEL (reference sequence). V dropped 0 bases and J dropped 10 bases, with 13 bases sitting between them. The CDR3 region has the DNA TGTGCCAGCAGCCAAGATCCGCAGGAGAACGAGCAGTTCTTC. This codes for CASSQDPQENEQFF.

The chain recombines TRBV7-9 with TRBJ2-7, with no clear D. Between the trimmed V and J ends, which lost 4 bases and 5 bases, there was a span of 9 bases. The CDR3 length is 12 residues. Germline V gene sequence: CDR1 SEHNR, CDR2 FQNEAQ (reference sequence). CDR3 region: CASSSIQDEQYF. The CDR3 coding sequence is TGTGCCAGCAGCTCAATCCAGGACGAGCAGTACTTC.

The V and J genes are TRBV7-3 and TRBJ2-1; D perhaps matches TRBD2 (6 bases). This CDR3 is 15 amino acids long. Germline CDR1 SGHTA, CDR2 FQGTGA. V lost 0 bases and J lost 6, with 12 bases in between. The CDR3 region is CASSLTSGVGNEQFF. The CDR3 DNA follows: TGTGCCAGCAGCTTAACTAGCGGAGTGGGCAATGAGCAGTTCTTC.

This clonotype was recorded a few times. This chain connects TRBV3-1 to TRBJ2-3; TRBD2 agrees at 10 bases. This CDR3 comprises 17 residues. V lost 0 bases and J lost 6; bases outside the gene matches: 9. Germline lookup yields CDR1 LGHDT and CDR2 YNNKEL (reference sequence). Written as DNA, the CDR3 is TGTGCCAGCAGCCAAGAGGGAGCGGGGGGGTTAGGTGATACGCAGTATTTT. This codes for CASSQEGAGGLGDTQYF.

DNA for the CDR3: TGTGCCAGCAGCACCGGAGAGGGAAAGCAGTACTTC. It translates to CASSTGEGKQYF. This chain uses TRBV3-1 with TRBJ2-7; D might be TRBD2 (5 bases). This CDR3 region has 12 residues. Trimming shortened V by 5 bases and J by 8 bases, and 13 bases separated the two germline ends. CDR1 is LGHDT and CDR2 is YNNKEL in the germline V gene (reference sequence).

The J gene is TRBJ2-5, the V gene TRBV29-1; no firm D call. CDR1 is SQVTM and CDR2 is ANQGSEA in the germline V gene. The CDR3 extends over 13 amino acids. V was trimmed by 4 bases and J by 8 bases, leaving 17 bases between them. CDR3 residues: CSVAWSGFETQYF. The CDR3 DNA follows: TGCAGCGTTGCATGGTCCGGATTCGAAACCCAGTACTTC.